This T cell receptor (beta chain) appears in the sequencing data of a study of OX40 agonist ivuxolimab in advanced cancers. In the study overall: Prior anti-PD-1, anti-PD-L1 or anti-CTLA-4 therapy did not bar entry, and more than 35% had some. Study findings and constraints: Low normalized T-cell clonal expansion also characterized some of the nonresponders. The specificity for antigen of the expanded peripheral T cells was not determined.

Regarding this clone: Its antigen is not known.

This CDR3 contains 16 residues. The germline V gene encodes CDR1 SGHAT and CDR2 FQNNGV. Trimming cost V 5 bases and J 0 bases; bases outside gene matches: 4. Exclusion of a patient followed from autoimmune disease history or systemic immunosuppression. Repertoires were generated with immunoSEQ multiplex PCR, while TCRdb's copy carries only in-frame clones and drops some. The table has just over 60,000 clones, more than 85% seen once. This specimen consisted of CD4+ or CD8+ T cells sorted from blood, obtained in a trial of the OX40 agonist ivuxolimab. This clonotype was sampled from an adult with an advanced solid tumor such as melanoma, head and neck, liver or kidney cancer. V is TRBV11-2 and J is TRBJ2-2; 9 nucleotides line up with TRBD2. The CDR3 loop reads CASSPSGAANTGELFF. The CDR3 DNA reads TGTGCCAGCAGCCCTAGCGGGGCCGCGAACACCGGGGAGCTGTTTTTT. Combining the CDR3 with reference TRBV11-2 and TRBJ2-2 gives the whole variable domain EAGVAQSPRYKIIEKRQSVAFWCNPISGHATLYWYQQILGQGPKLLIQFQNNGVVDDSQLPKDRFSAERLKGVDSTLKIQPAKLEDSAVYLCASSPSGAANTGELFFGEGSRLTVL.